One and the same sample provided the 20 T cell receptor beta chains below, sequenced in a study of prognosis after radiotherapy for stage I lung cancer. Genomic DNA yielded TCR beta CDR3, amplified by two-round multiplex PCR. Gene-specific primers for each TRBV and TRBJ gene drove first-round PCR. TCRdb reanalysed the multiplex PCR reads using MiXCR and keeps one entry per CDR3 protein. This sample has approximately 31,000 distinct CDR3 sequences, with 40% to 55% found just once. The specimen comprised PBMCs, sampled before or after stereotactic body radiation therapy (not recorded which). These receptors were obtained from a donor of 50 years or more with non-small cell lung cancer.

The genes are TRBV28 and TRBJ2-1; 7 nucleotides agree with TRBD2. Germline CDR1 is MDHEN and CDR2 is SYDVKM. The junction had 8 bases not matched to a gene; V was cut back by 1 base and J by 8 bases. The CDR3 consists of 15 residues. This CDR3 reads CASSLSGEGGYEQFF. The CDR3 DNA follows: TGTGCCAGCAGTTTATCCGGGGAGGGTGGTTATGAGCAGTTCTTC.

This clonotype appeared once. A much larger clone sits a single nucleotide away, making a read error possible. The J gene is TRBJ1-2, the V gene TRBV5-6; maybe TRBD1 (5 bases). The germline V and J ends were trimmed by 4 bases and 8 bases, with 15 bases remaining between them. CDR3 length equals 13 residues. Germline V gene data show CDR1 as SGHDT and CDR2 as YYEEEE. Written as DNA, the CDR3 is TGTGCCAGCAGCCACCCATGGGGCGACGGCTACACCTTC. Amino acids: CASSHPWGDGYTF.

This clonotype showed up many times. The CDR3 nucleotides read TGCGCCAGCAGCCGAGGGACTATTACAGATACGCAGTATTTT. Protein: CASSRGTITDTQYF. This sequence joins TRBV5-1 and TRBJ2-3; 7 nucleotides align to TRBD2. V shed 4 bases and J 3 bases; nucleotides not matched to a gene: 5. The CDR3 length is 14 residues. Per germline, CDR1 SGHRS and CDR2 YFSETQ. The full variable domain, in which reference TRBV5-1 and TRBJ2-3 provide the parts outside the CDR3, is KAGVTQTPRYLIKTRGQQVTLSCSPISGHRSVSWYQQTPGQGLQFLFEYFSETQRNKGNFPGRFSGRQFSNSRSEMNVSTLELGDSALYLCASSRGTITDTQYFGPGTRLTVL.

This clonotype was seen repeatedly, ten times or more. The chain links TRBV27 to TRBJ2-7, with D perhaps given as TRBD1 or TRBD2 (7 bases each). The CDR3 is 15 amino acids. The germline V gene encodes CDR1 MNHEY and CDR2 SMNVEV (reference sequence). Trimming removed 9 bases at V and 4 bases at J, with 22 bases between. As DNA, the CDR3 is TGTGCCAGTTCTTCAGGGGGGGCTAGCGGTTACGAGCAGTACTTC. Amino acids: CASSSGGASGYEQYF.

This clonotype was found many times. The chain recombines TRBV19 with TRBJ1-5; 8 bases agree with TRBD1. Germline CDR1 and CDR2: LNHDA and SQIVND (reference sequence). The CDR3 sequence is 15 residues long. The V and J ends lost 1 base and 6 bases, in that order; junction bases with no gene match: 5. Here the CDR3 reads CASSIARGLSQPQHF. In nucleotides, the CDR3 is TGTGCCAGTAGTATAGCCAGGGGGCTTAGTCAGCCCCAGCATTTT.

The chain is built from TRBV6-1 and TRBJ2-3, with a possible D match to TRBD2 (6 bases). V lost 7 bases, J lost 4 bases, and 21 bases lay in between. Germline V gives CDR1 MNHNS, CDR2 SASEGT. This CDR3 has 16 residues. Here the CDR3 reads CASIPLGGSGSDTQYF. In DNA, the CDR3 is TGTGCCAGCATCCCCCTGGGGGGTTCCGGCTCAGATACGCAGTATTTT.

This clonotype is labeled medium-sized (0.01 to 0.1%). The genes are TRBV12-3 or TRBV12-4 and TRBJ1-1; D is possibly TRBD1 (5 bases). CDR3 length: 12 residues. V was shortened by 4 bases and J by 5 bases, with 8 bases between the two germline ends. The CDR3 nucleotides read TGTGCCAGCAGTTCGGGGGGAACTGAAGCTTTCTTT. Residues: CASSSGGTEAFF.

This clonotype was counted ten times or more. The rearrangement uses TRBV18 and TRBJ2-5; 8 nucleotides align to TRBD1. Per the germline V gene, CDR1 is KGHSH and CDR2 is LQKENI. Trimming cost V 3 bases and J 7 bases; bases outside gene matches: 13. This CDR3 has 16 residues. The chain's CDR3 is CASSPAGGATIGTQYF. The CDR3 DNA follows: TGTGCCAGCTCACCTGCAGGGGGCGCCACCATAGGGACCCAGTACTTC.

The chain uses TRBV2 and TRBJ1-6; weak D call: TRBD1 (6 bases). The CDR3 contains 13 residues. Trimming took 7 bases from V and 7 from J, leaving 11 bases between them. CDR1 is SNHLY, CDR2 FYNNEI, per germline. The CDR3 sequence is CASKQDRNSPLHF. The CDR3 DNA reads as TGTGCCAGCAAACAGGACAGAAATTCACCCCTCCACTTT.

J is TRBJ2-1 and V is TRBV7-2; no definite D call. In germline, CDR1 is SGHTA, CDR2 FQGNSA. V was clipped by 5 bases and J by 1 base, with 15 bases between them. This CDR3 has 16 residues. CDR3 DNA: TGTGCCAGCAGCGTCTCCCGGGCAGAGTCCTACAATGAGCAGTTCTTC. It yields the protein CASSVSRAESYNEQFF.

This clonotype was found many times. V is TRBV3-1 and J is TRBJ1-2; D unresolved. Trimming removed 0 bases from V and 6 bases from J, with 5 bases in between. The CDR3 is made up of 12 amino acids. Per the germline V gene, CDR1 is LGHDT and CDR2 is YNNKEL (reference sequence). CDR3: CASSQEGNGYTF. Written as DNA, the CDR3 is TGTGCCAGCAGCCAAGAGGGGAATGGCTACACCTTC.

This clonotype appeared many times. The genes are TRBV10-3 and TRBJ1-6; the D is unclear. Trimming pared 1 base from V and 9 bases from J, leaving 13 bases between. From germline, CDR1 is ENHRY and CDR2 SYGVKD. This CDR3 has 15 amino acids. CDR3 coding DNA: TGTGCCATCAGTGAGTTGGGAACTCCAAGTTCACCCCTCCACTTT. It is translated as CAISELGTPSSPLHF.

The rearrangement uses TRBV20-1 and TRBJ2-3; 10 bases agree with TRBD2. CDR1 and CDR2 (germline): DFQATT, SNEGSKA (reference sequence). The CDR3 spans 19 residues. The V gene end was trimmed by 5 bases and the J gene end by 1 base; junction bases not matched to a gene: 18. The CDR3 reads CSAHRVASGSGGGTDTQYF. DNA of the CDR3: TGCAGTGCTCATAGGGTGGCTAGCGGGAGTGGAGGGGGCACAGATACGCAGTATTTT.

This chain links TRBV6-2 or TRBV6-3 with TRBJ2-3, with D uncertain. Per the germline V gene, CDR1 is MNHEY and CDR2 is SVGEGT. The CDR3 is made up of 14 amino acids. V was pared by 3 bases and J by 6 bases, with 13 bases between. CDR3 sequence reads: CASSYGLVGDTQYF. The CDR3 nucleotides read TGTGCCAGCAGTTATGGGCTAGTCGGGGATACGCAGTATTTT.

The genes are TRBV20-1 and TRBJ2-7; maybe TRBD2 (5 bases). Trimming stripped 3 bases from V and 7 bases from J, with 16 bases between. This CDR3 is 13 amino acids long. Germline V CDR1 and CDR2: DFQATT, SNEGSKA (reference sequence). The DNA for the CDR3 is TGCAGTGCTAGTTCCCCCACGGGGATAGAGCAGTACTTC. Amino acids: CSASSPTGIEQYF.

Remarks on this clonotype: It differs at one base from a far larger clone, so likely a read error. In DNA, the CDR3 is TGTGCCAGCAGCCCATTCTCCGTAGGGGGGCCATACGAGCAGTACTTC. It is translated as CASSPFSVGGPYEQYF. V is TRBV2 and J is TRBJ2-7; D possibly uses TRBD1 or TRBD2 (6 bases each). Trimming removed 6 bases from V and 4 bases from J, with 22 bases in between. The CDR3 sequence is 16 residues long. CDR1 is SNHLY and CDR2 is FYNNEI in the germline V gene.

Comments on this clonotype: A far larger clone is a single base away, which makes a read error likely. In DNA form, the CDR3 reads TGTGCCAGCAGTTCCCTTCGCGGAGGTAACACCGGGGAGCTGTTTTTT. Protein sequence: CASSSLRGGNTGELFF. The chain is built from TRBV6-2 or TRBV6-3 and TRBJ2-2; possibly TRBD2 for D (5 bases). The length of the CDR3 is 16 residues. Germline V gene lookup returns CDR1 MNHEY and CDR2 SVGEGT. Trimming left V 4 bases short and J 2 bases short, with 14 bases between.

The chain uses TRBV5-1 and TRBJ2-7; the D gene is possibly TRBD2 (6 bases). This CDR3 is 13 amino acids long. Germline V gene sequence: CDR1 SGHRS, CDR2 YFSETQ. Trimming cost V 6 bases and J 9 bases, with 19 bases left between them. The CDR3 DNA follows: TGCGCCAGCATCTGGAGGGGTGCGGAAAGGCAGTACTTC. Protein: CASIWRGAERQYF.

Relative to its sample, this clonotype is medium-sized. This sequence joins TRBV6-5 and TRBJ1-6; D is perhaps TRBD1 (6 bases). V was pared by 2 bases and J by 8 bases, with 16 bases between. CDR1 and CDR2 (germline): MNHEY, SVGAGI. CDR3 length: 16 residues. The CDR3 DNA follows: TGTGCCAGCAGTTACCCCCCCTCGACAGGCTATTCACCCCTCCACTTT. This encodes CASSYPPSTGYSPLHF.

This clonotype was seen more than once but under ten times. A single base is all that separates this from a far larger clone, so a read error is likely. The rearrangement links TRBV5-4 to TRBJ2-3; D ambiguous. CDR1 and CDR2 (germline): SGHNT, YYREEE (reference sequence). The V gene lost 5 bases and the J gene lost 6 bases, with 10 bases spanning the gap. The length of the CDR3 is 12 residues. The CDR3 nucleotides are TGTGCCAGCAGATCGCTGGGGGATACGCAGTATTTT. Translated: CASRSLGDTQYF.